This paragraph covers one T cell receptor (beta chain) sequence. The entry originates in a study of T-cell memory formation after mild COVID-19. UMIs and sample barcodes were carried by the TCR alpha and TCR beta cDNA libraries that 5'RACE produced using constant-segment primers. TCRdb re-analysed the 5' RACE reads in MiXCR, keeping a single row per CDR3 protein. The sample includes a few hundred thousand distinct CDR3 sequences, 20% to 25% of them seen just once. The V end was cut by 3 bases, the J end by 0 bases, with 8 bases between. The CDR3 runs to 14 residues. Germline V gene data show CDR1 as DFQATT and CDR2 as SNEGSKA (reference sequence).

V and J are TRBV20-1 and TRBJ2-2; D unclear. The receptor was isolated from a man aged 18 to 35 who had mild COVID-19 (a few samples of this study predate the infection). Cell type and time point are not known. Specimen: PBMCs or a T cell subset sorted from them (not recorded which). The CDR3 bases are TGCAGTGCTAGGGTCAAACCGAACACCGGGGAGCTGTTTTTT. Amino acids: CSARVKPNTGELFF.